This passage covers 26 T cell receptor beta chains from one sample sequenced in a study of blood T cell repertoires in COVID-19. Clones were read by immunoSEQ multiplex PCR, and TCRdb kept only the in-frame ones, dropping some. Of roughly 210,000 clones listed, around 90% were seen once; the top ten hold 1.7%. What was sequenced was peripheral blood. The receptors were gathered from a man between 65 and 79 years old with acute or convalescent COVID-19.

This clone is a singleton in its sample. J is TRBJ1-6 and V is TRBV5-6; no reliable D call. From germline, CDR1 is SGHDT and CDR2 YYEEEE. V lost 1 base to trimming and J lost 9 bases, with 17 bases between them. This CDR3 spans 16 amino acids. CDR3: CASSLSRGGPGSPLHF. The DNA for the CDR3 is TGTGCCAGCAGCTTGTCAAGAGGAGGGCCGGGTTCACCCCTCCACTTT. The full variable domain, completed using reference TRBV5-6 and TRBJ1-6, is DAGVTQSPTHLIKTRGQQVTLRCSPKSGHDTVSWYQQALGQGPQFIFQYYEEEERQRGNFPDRFSGHQFPNYSSELNVNALLLGDSALYLCASSLSRGGPGSPLHFGNGTRLTVT.

The V gene is TRBV19, the J gene TRBJ2-1; TRBD2 agrees at 7 bases. The germline V gene encodes CDR1 LNHDA and CDR2 SQIVND (reference sequence). Unmatched junction bases numbered 8, after V lost 6 bases and J lost 9 bases. This CDR3 region has 13 residues. The CDR3 region is CASSGRRRIEQFF. DNA for the CDR3: TGTGCCAGTAGCGGGAGGAGGAGGATTGAGCAGTTCTTC.

This sequence joins TRBV27 and TRBJ2-7, with a possible D match to TRBD1 (6 bases). Germline-derived CDR1 and CDR2 are MNHEY and SMNVEV (reference sequence). There are 15 residues in the CDR3. V gave up 5 bases and J gave up 4 bases, with 18 bases separating them. Here the CDR3 reads CASSPADRTPYEQYF. The CDR3 DNA follows: TGTGCCAGCAGTCCTGCTGACAGGACCCCTTACGAGCAGTACTTC.

The chain combines TRBV15 with TRBJ2-1; 9 positions agree with TRBD2. J lost 4 bases, V lost 8 bases, and 15 bases had no gene match. The CDR3 loop spans 17 amino acids. Germline V lookup: CDR1 LNHNV, CDR2 YYDKDF (reference sequence). As DNA, the CDR3 is TGTGCCACCGGGGCCGGGCTTTTGACTAGCGGTTACAATGAGCAGTTCTTC. Its translation is CATGAGLLTSGYNEQFF. The complete variable domain, with remaining parts taken from reference TRBV15 and TRBJ2-1, reads DAMVIQNPRYQVTQFGKPVTLSCSQTLNHNVMYWYQQKSSQAPKLLFHYYDKDFNNEADTPDNFQSRRPNTSFCFLDIRSPGLGDTAMYLCATGAGLLTSGYNEQFFGPGTRLTVL.

The chain recombines TRBV15 with TRBJ1-2; a weak D match, TRBD1 (6 bases). CDR1 and CDR2 from the germline V gene are LNHNV and YYDKDF (reference sequence). This CDR3 contains 16 residues. Trimming took 1 base from V and 0 from J, leaving 12 bases between them. In nucleotides, the CDR3 is TGTGCCACCAGCAGAGTTGTCGACAGGCCTAACTATGGCTACACCTTC. This translates into CATSRVVDRPNYGYTF.

For the CDR3, the DNA is TGTGCCAGCAGTTTAGAGGGGACTGAAGCTTTCTTT. It translates to CASSLEGTEAFF. This chain links TRBV12-3 or TRBV12-4 with TRBJ1-1; perhaps TRBD1 as D (5 bases). This CDR3 is built from 12 residues. V lost 1 base and J lost 5, with 5 bases in between.

This chain links TRBV24-1 with TRBJ2-2; TRBD1 matches 8 bases. The CDR3 sequence is 16 residues long. The V gene's germline CDR1 is KGHDR and CDR2 SFDVKD. The junction had 7 bases not matched to a gene; V was cut back by 5 bases and J by 3 bases. The chain's CDR3 is CATSAPGTGYTGELFF. CDR3 sequence (DNA): TGTGCCACCAGTGCCCCCGGGACAGGATACACCGGGGAGCTGTTTTTT.

The rearrangement links TRBV15 to TRBJ2-3, with a tentative D call TRBD2 (6 bases). Trimming took 7 bases from V and 2 from J, leaving 10 bases between them. This CDR3 contains 13 residues. In germline, CDR1 is LNHNV, CDR2 YYDKDF (reference sequence). CDR3 region: CATMGGNTDTQYF. CDR3 bases: TGTGCCACCATGGGGGGAAACACAGATACGCAGTATTTT. Using reference TRBV15 and TRBJ2-3 for the parts outside the CDR3, the full variable domain is DAMVIQNPRYQVTQFGKPVTLSCSQTLNHNVMYWYQQKSSQAPKLLFHYYDKDFNNEADTPDNFQSRRPNTSFCFLDIRSPGLGDTAMYLCATMGGNTDTQYFGPGTRLTVL.

The CDR3 DNA is TGTGCCAGCAGCAGACATCCGGGACAGGTCAATGAGCAGTTCTTC. The encoded protein is CASSRHPGQVNEQFF. This sequence joins TRBV7-7 and TRBJ2-1, with 8 bases fitting TRBD1. V trimming: 5 bases; J trimming: 6 bases; junction bases outside the gene matches: 9. From germline, CDR1 is SSHAT and CDR2 FNYEAQ (reference sequence). CDR3 length: 15 residues.

V gene TRBV3-1 (or the pseudogene TRBV3-2) combines with J gene TRBJ2-3; D gene ambiguous. Trimming left V 7 bases short and J 1 base short, with 18 bases between. Germline CDR1 and CDR2: LGHDT and YNNKEL (reference sequence). The CDR3 runs to 16 residues. This CDR3 reads CASTPAHSEGTDTQYF. The CDR3 coding sequence is TGTGCCAGCACCCCTGCCCACTCAGAGGGCACAGATACGCAGTATTTT.

This clone was seen only once. The rearrangement joins TRBV5-1 to TRBJ2-7; 14 positions agree with TRBD2. J gave up 2 bases and V 0 bases, and 13 bases lay outside the gene matches. This CDR3 contains 20 residues. CDR1 and CDR2 (germline): SGHRS, YFSETQ. The CDR3 DNA follows: TGCGCCAGCAGCTTGGTGTCGGGACTAGCGGGAGTAAGGCGACCCTACGAGCAGTACTTC. Amino acid sequence: CASSLVSGLAGVRRPYEQYF.

This clone showed up just a few times. The chain combines TRBV5-5 with TRBJ1-6; the match to TRBD1 covers 8 bases. The junction had 3 bases not matched to a gene; V was cut back by 2 bases and J by 5 bases. Per germline, CDR1 SGHKS and CDR2 YYEKEE (reference sequence). CDR3 length: 15 amino acids. The CDR3 nucleotides are TGTGCCAGCAGCTTTGCAGGGGGCGATAATTCACCCCTCCACTTT. It translates to CASSFAGGDNSPLHF.

The V call is TRBV7-2, the J call TRBJ2-1; D is unclear. This CDR3 region has 14 residues. Germline lookup yields CDR1 SGHTA and CDR2 FQGNSA. Trimming left V 3 bases short and J 2 bases short, with 8 bases between. The DNA for the CDR3 is TGTGCCAGCAGCTTCCGCAGTACCTACAATGAGCAGTTCTTC. Translation gives CASSFRSTYNEQFF.

In the case of this clone: Compared with germline, one end of the junction differs, possibly owing to a read error. The J gene is TRBJ2-7, the V gene TRBV10-3; D not certain. CDR3 size: 12 residues. Germline V gene lookup returns CDR1 ENHRY and CDR2 SYGVKD. CDR3 residues: CAISDERYGQYF. The CDR3 DNA sequence: TGTGCCATCAGTGATGAGAGGTACGGGCAGTACTTC.

As to this clone: Germline is not matched at one junction end, which may reflect a read error. V gene TRBV18 combines with J gene TRBJ2-7, with a possible D match to TRBD2 (6 bases). CDR1 and CDR2 from the germline V gene are KGHSH and LQKENI. This CDR3 is built from 13 residues. The chain's CDR3 is CASSPSGGFMRNF. In nucleotides, the CDR3 is TGTGCCAGCTCACCTTCCGGGGGATTTATGAGAAACTTC. Full variable domain (rest looked up from reference TRBV18 and TRBJ2-7): NAGVMQNPRHLVRRRGQEARLRCSPMKGHSHVYWYRQLPEEGLKFMVYLQKENIIDESGMPKERFSAEFPKEGPSILRIQQVVRGDSAAYFCASSPSGGFMRNFGPGTRLTVT.

This sequence joins TRBV7-8 and TRBJ2-5; TRBD2 aligns across 10 bases. This CDR3 has 17 residues. The junction had 14 bases not matched to a gene; V was cut back by 5 bases and J by 5 bases. CDR1 is SGHVS, CDR2 FQNEAQ, per germline. For the CDR3, the DNA is TGTGCCAGCAGCCAGTTTCCGGGACTAGCGAAGAGTGAGACCCAGTACTTC. Translated, it gives CASSQFPGLAKSETQYF.

CDR3 coding DNA: TGTGCCAGCAGCGCTACTTCGGACAGTGAAAAACTGTTTTTT. Translation gives CASSATSDSEKLFF. V gene TRBV3-1 (or the pseudogene TRBV3-2) combines with J gene TRBJ1-4, with a tentative D call TRBD1 (6 bases). With 5 bases removed from V and 7 bases from J, the gap between germline ends came to 14 bases. The CDR3 is 14 residues long. Germline V CDR1 and CDR2: LGHDT, YNNKEL (reference sequence).

This chain links TRBV27 with TRBJ1-6, with a tentative D call TRBD1 (6 bases). Trimming removed 4 bases at V and 2 bases at J, with 9 bases between. The CDR3 sequence is 15 residues long. The germline V gene encodes CDR1 MNHEY and CDR2 SMNVEV (reference sequence). The CDR3 nucleotides read TGTGCCAGCAGTTACGGACAGACCTATAATTCACCCCTCCACTTT. As protein: CASSYGQTYNSPLHF.

This clone occurred once. The chain recombines TRBV10-2 with TRBJ2-3; tentatively, D is TRBD2 (5 bases). Germline values: CDR1 WSHSY, CDR2 SAAADI. With 1 base removed from V and 0 bases from J, the gap between germline ends came to 8 bases. The CDR3 runs 15 residues. The CDR3: CASSEWRVSTDTQYF. The CDR3 coding sequence is TGCGCCAGCAGTGAGTGGCGGGTTAGCACAGATACGCAGTATTTT.

This sequence joins TRBV19 and TRBJ2-1; TRBD2 might be the D (6 bases). Between the trimmed V and J ends, which lost 1 base and 3 bases, there was a span of 10 bases. This CDR3 has 15 amino acids. From germline, CDR1 is LNHDA and CDR2 SQIVND (reference sequence). The CDR3 here is CASSIAGGIYNEQFF. In nucleotides, the CDR3 is TGTGCCAGTAGTATAGCGGGCGGGATCTACAATGAGCAGTTCTTC.

The chain links TRBV7-2 to TRBJ1-6; D may be TRBD1 (6 bases). Trimming left V 4 bases short and J 5 bases short, with 15 bases between. This CDR3 region has 16 residues. Germline loops: CDR1 SGHTA, CDR2 FQGNSA. Here the CDR3 reads CASSSHGQGNNSPLHF. As DNA, the CDR3 is TGTGCCAGCAGCTCCCACGGTCAGGGGAATAATTCACCCCTCCACTTT.

The chain carries TRBV28 and TRBJ2-1, with 7 bases matching TRBD1. Germline CDR1 MDHEN, CDR2 SYDVKM. The CDR3 is 14 residues long. After removal of 1 base from V and 8 bases from J, the junction contained 5 bases not matched to a gene. CDR3 protein: CASSLLQQGYEQFF. As DNA, the CDR3 is TGTGCCAGCAGTTTATTACAACAGGGGTATGAGCAGTTCTTC. Based on the CDR3 plus reference TRBV28 and TRBJ2-1, the full variable domain is DVKVTQSSRYLVKRTGEKVFLECVQDMDHENMFWYRQDPGLGLRLIYFSYDVKMKEKGDIPEGYSVSREKKERFSLILESASTNQTSMYLCASSLLQQGYEQFFGPGTRLTVL.

The V gene is TRBV7-8, the J gene TRBJ2-7, with 12 positions matching TRBD2. Losses at the gene ends were 5 bases for V and 4 bases for J; bases not matched to a gene: 3. The germline V gene has CDR1 SGHVS and CDR2 FQNEAQ. This CDR3 has 14 amino acids. CDR3 sequence (DNA): TGTGCCAGCAGCAAGACTAGCGGGAGTTACGAGCAGTACTTC. This codes for CASSKTSGSYEQYF.

The V and J genes are TRBV7-2 and TRBJ2-3; tentatively, D is TRBD1 (5 bases). The CDR3 consists of 13 residues. The V gene's germline CDR1 is SGHTA and CDR2 FQGNSA. Between the trimmed V and J ends, which lost 2 bases and 5 bases, there was a span of 8 bases. This CDR3 is CASSLMTEDTQYF. CDR3 sequence (DNA): TGTGCCAGCAGCTTAATGACAGAAGATACGCAGTATTTT.

The chain uses TRBV28 and TRBJ1-2; D perhaps matches TRBD1 (5 bases). Between the trimmed V and J ends, which lost 5 bases and 5 bases, there was a span of 15 bases. Germline V CDR1 and CDR2: MDHEN, SYDVKM. The length of the CDR3 is 14 residues. CDR3 sequence: CASSLSTVTYGYTF. The CDR3 DNA reads as TGTGCCAGCAGTCTATCGACAGTTACTTATGGCTACACCTTC.

The CDR3 region has the DNA TGCAGCGTCGTCAGGGGAACTAACTCCTACGAGCAGTACTTC. Translated, it gives CSVVRGTNSYEQYF. The rearrangement joins TRBV29-1 to TRBJ2-7; D possibly corresponds to TRBD1 (6 bases). CDR3 length equals 14 residues. Trimming shortened V by 6 bases and J by 0 bases, and 15 bases separated the two germline ends. The germline CDR1 and CDR2 sequences are SQVTM and ANQGSEA.